A selection of T cell receptor beta chains follows, all from one sample in a study of glioma-infiltrating T cells after dendritic cell vaccination. Sequencing was performed with immunoSEQ multiplex PCR; in TCRdb, only in-frame clones are kept and a portion is missing. This sample has approximately 100,000 clones; roughly 80% occur once, and the top ten carry about 12%. The sequences come from blood, collected before dendritic cell vaccination. These receptors came from a human donor with glioblastoma. Each CDR3 is given with its conserved first and last residue. The order of the fields is clone size, V gene, J gene, D gene, CDR3 protein, CDR3 DNA. D genes are given only for firm matches. Expanded clones are given a class, and other clones once, few, many or no size at all.

.	TRBV5-1	TRBJ2-1	.	CASSVTESSYNEQFF	TGCGCCAGCAGCGTGACAGAAAGCTCCTACAATGAGCAGTTCTTC
.	TRBV5-1	TRBJ1-6	.	CASSLAGMGSSPLHF	TGCGCCAGCAGCTTGGCAGGGATGGGTAGTTCACCCCTCCACTTT
.	TRBV9	TRBJ2-1	TRBD2	CASSVGASGGESSYNEQFF	TGTGCCAGCAGCGTAGGGGCTAGCGGGGGGGAGAGCTCCTACAATGAGCAGTTCTTC
.	TRBV15	TRBJ2-5	TRBD1	CATSRDRQGWEETQYF	TGTGCCACCAGCAGAGATAGACAGGGGTGGGAAGAGACCCAGTACTTC
.	TRBV6-1	TRBJ2-5	.	CASAPALAIETQYF	TGTGCCAGTGCCCCGGCCCTAGCGATCGAGACCCAGTACTTC
.	TRBV6-5	TRBJ1-1	TRBD1	CASSSGEGQGKVEAFF	TGTGCCAGCAGTTCAGGGGAGGGACAGGGTAAGGTAGAAGCTTTCTTT
few	TRBV6-1	TRBJ2-2	TRBD1	CASSALSGGFGGELFF	TGTGCCAGCAGTGCCCTTTCAGGGGGCTTTGGCGGGGAGCTGTTTTTT
.	TRBV4-2	TRBJ2-7	.	CASSQDSAYEQYF	TGTGCCAGCAGCCAAGATTCAGCCTACGAGCAGTACTTC
.	TRBV15	TRBJ2-6	.	CATSRGVRDFRANVLTF	TGTGCCACCAGCAGAGGGGTTCGGGATTTTCGGGCCAACGTCCTGACTTTC
once	TRBV11-2	TRBJ2-3	.	CASSLGGVGFTDTQYF	TGTGCCAGCAGCTTAGGGGGGGTTGGTTTCACAGATACGCAGTATTTT
.	TRBV27	TRBJ2-2	TRBD1	CASSLRTGGTGELFF	TGTGCCAGCAGCCTTAGGACAGGGGGGACCGGGGAGCTGTTTTTT
.	TRBV7-2	TRBJ1-2	TRBD1	CASSRQGMHGYTF	TGTGCCAGCAGCCGACAGGGGATGCATGGCTACACCTTC
.	TRBV4-3	TRBJ2-7	.	CASSPLGVQTYEQYF	TGCGCCAGCAGCCCCCTCGGGGTGCAAACCTACGAGCAGTACTTC
once	TRBV30	TRBJ1-5	.	CAWSPGQISNQPQHF	TGTGCCTGGTCCCCGGGACAAATTAGCAATCAGCCCCAGCATTTT
few	TRBV11-1	TRBJ2-7	TRBD2	CASSYLAGGGEQYF	TGTGCCAGCAGCTACCTCGCGGGGGGAGGGGAGCAGTACTTC
.	TRBV5-5	TRBJ1-4	TRBD1	CASSRTGDNEKLFF	TGTGCCAGCAGTCGGACAGGGGACAATGAAAAACTGTTTTTT
.	TRBV7-9	TRBJ1-2	.	CASSLVDSRYGYTF	TGTGCCAGCAGCTTAGTGGACAGCCGATATGGCTACACCTTC
few	TRBV6-5	TRBJ2-4	TRBD1	CASSPTGVDQYF	TGTGCCAGCAGCCCGACAGGGGTTGATCAGTACTTC
.	TRBV28	TRBJ1-1	TRBD1	CASSLGRGLYTGNTEAFF	TGTGCCAGCAGTTTAGGCAGGGGGCTATACACGGGGAACACTGAAGCTTTCTTT
.	TRBV2	TRBJ1-2	.	CASIREAAYGYTF	TGTGCCAGCATTCGAGAAGCGGCCTATGGCTACACCTTC
.	TRBV29-1	TRBJ1-2	TRBD1	CSGSTGGKGYTF	TGCAGCGGGTCGACAGGGGGCAAGGGCTACACCTTC
.	TRBV5-5	TRBJ2-1	TRBD1	CASSRDRALVF	TGTGCCAGCAGCCGGGACAGGGCCTTGGTCTTC
.	TRBV7-2	TRBJ2-7	.	CASSLIGQGFYYEQYF	TGTGCCAGCAGCTTAATAGGGCAGGGATTCTACTACGAGCAGTACTTC
.	TRBV4-1	TRBJ1-4	TRBD1	CASSPRDRVFEKLFF	TGCGCCAGCAGCCCCCGGGACAGGGTGTTCGAAAAACTGTTTTTT
.	TRBV7-2	TRBJ2-5	TRBD1	CASSRSGTGEETQYF	TGTGCCAGCAGCCGTTCCGGGACAGGGGAAGAGACCCAGTACTTC
few	TRBV10-3	TRBJ2-7	TRBD1	CATLKRQGSYEQYF	TGTGCCACCCTAAAACGACAGGGCTCCTACGAGCAGTACTTC
.	TRBV19	TRBJ1-2	.	CASSLTALYGYTF	TGTGCCAGTAGCCTGACAGCGCTCTATGGCTACACCTTC
.	TRBV9	TRBJ2-3	.	CASSPPLGGDTQYF	TGTGCCAGCAGCCCCCCGCTCGGAGGAGATACGCAGTATTTT
.	TRBV21-1	TRBJ1-6	.	CASSKDEGQAGNSPLHF	TGTGCCAGCAGCAAAGACGAGGGACAGGCGGGTAATTCACCCCTCCACTTT
.	TRBV5-1	TRBJ2-3	TRBD1	CASSASGTGTDTQYF	TGCGCCAGCAGCGCTTCCGGGACAGGGACAGATACGCAGTATTTT
.	TRBV10-2	TRBJ1-5	TRBD1	CASSDPTGINQPQHF	TGCGCCAGCAGTGACCCGACAGGGATCAATCAGCCCCAGCATTTT
.	TRBV4-2	TRBJ2-2	TRBD2	CASSQGRGGWTGELFF	TGTGCCAGCAGCCAAGGACGGGGGGGCTGGACCGGGGAGCTGTTTTTT
.	TRBV10-2	TRBJ1-2	.	CASSVTGKGNGYTF	TGCGCCAGCAGTGTTACAGGGAAAGGAAATGGCTACACCTTC
.	TRBV30	TRBJ1-6	.	CACAGYLPSGSPLHF	TGTGCCTGTGCGGGATATCTCCCTTCTGGTTCACCCCTCCACTTT
.	TRBV27	TRBJ1-6	TRBD1	CASSTGQGYGSPLHF	TGTGCCAGCAGTACCGGACAGGGTTATGGCTCACCCCTCCACTTT
.	TRBV7-6	TRBJ2-1	TRBD2	CASSLSPSGVAGEQFF	TGTGCCAGCAGCTTAAGTCCTAGCGGGGTTGCCGGCGAGCAGTTCTTC
few	TRBV9	TRBJ1-4	TRBD1	CASSPGQGEKLFF	TGTGCCAGCAGCCCCGGACAGGGGGAAAAACTGTTTTTT
.	TRBV4-1	TRBJ2-2	TRBD2	CASSPGTSGGSGELFF	TGCGCCAGCAGCCCCGGGACTAGCGGGGGTTCCGGGGAGCTGTTTTTT
.	TRBV6-5	TRBJ1-1	.	CASSYSVSTEAFF	TGTGCCAGCAGTTACTCGGTGAGCACTGAAGCTTTCTTT
.	TRBV12-5	TRBJ2-2	.	CASGTDPLRELFF	TGTGCTAGTGGTACAGACCCCCTCCGGGAGCTGTTTTTT
.	TRBV15	TRBJ1-2	.	CASTRGNSGYTF	TGTGCCAGCACCCGGGGGAATAGTGGCTACACCTTC
.	TRBV7-9	TRBJ2-7	.	CASSLEFSPSYEQYF	TGTGCCAGCAGCTTAGAATTTTCTCCCTCCTACGAGCAGTACTTC
.	TRBV9	TRBJ1-6	TRBD1	CASSATGEVESPLHF	TGTGCCAGCAGCGCTACAGGGGAAGTAGAATCACCCCTCCACTTT
.	TRBV4-1	TRBJ2-7	TRBD1	CASSPKPGQGSYEQYF	TGCGCCAGCAGCCCAAAACCGGGACAGGGCTCCTACGAGCAGTACTTC
.	TRBV11-3	TRBJ2-7	TRBD1	CASSPQSWTGDYEQYF	TGTGCCAGCAGCCCCCAGAGCTGGACAGGGGACTACGAGCAGTACTTC
.	TRBV18	TRBJ1-6	.	CASSPAMGGYSPLHF	TGTGCCAGCTCACCCGCGATGGGGGGGTACTCACCCCTCCACTTT
.	TRBV6-5	TRBJ1-1	.	CASSYTRIYMNTEAFF	TGTGCCAGCAGTTACACCAGGATATACATGAACACTGAAGCTTTCTTT
.	TRBV19	TRBJ1-1	TRBD1	CASTPTGLVPEAFF	TGTGCCAGTACTCCGACAGGGCTTGTTCCTGAAGCTTTCTTT
.	TRBV5-1	TRBJ1-4	.	CASSFEFPTNEKLFF	TGCGCCAGCAGCTTCGAGTTCCCAACTAATGAAAAACTGTTTTTT